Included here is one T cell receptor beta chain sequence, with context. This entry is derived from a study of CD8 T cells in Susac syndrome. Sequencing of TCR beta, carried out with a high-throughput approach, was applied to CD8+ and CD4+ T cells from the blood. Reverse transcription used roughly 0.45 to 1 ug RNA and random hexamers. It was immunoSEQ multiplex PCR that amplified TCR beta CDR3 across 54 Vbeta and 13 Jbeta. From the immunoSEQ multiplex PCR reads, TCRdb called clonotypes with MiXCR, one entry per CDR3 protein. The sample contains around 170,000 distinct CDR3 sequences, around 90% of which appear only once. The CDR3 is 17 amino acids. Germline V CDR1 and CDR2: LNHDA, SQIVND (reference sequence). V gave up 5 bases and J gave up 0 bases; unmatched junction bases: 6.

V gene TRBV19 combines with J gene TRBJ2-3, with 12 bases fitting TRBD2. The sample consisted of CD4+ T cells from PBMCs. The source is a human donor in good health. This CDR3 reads CASSARTSGTSTDTQYF. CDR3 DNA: TGTGCCAGTAGTGCCCGGACTAGCGGGACTAGCACAGATACGCAGTATTTT.